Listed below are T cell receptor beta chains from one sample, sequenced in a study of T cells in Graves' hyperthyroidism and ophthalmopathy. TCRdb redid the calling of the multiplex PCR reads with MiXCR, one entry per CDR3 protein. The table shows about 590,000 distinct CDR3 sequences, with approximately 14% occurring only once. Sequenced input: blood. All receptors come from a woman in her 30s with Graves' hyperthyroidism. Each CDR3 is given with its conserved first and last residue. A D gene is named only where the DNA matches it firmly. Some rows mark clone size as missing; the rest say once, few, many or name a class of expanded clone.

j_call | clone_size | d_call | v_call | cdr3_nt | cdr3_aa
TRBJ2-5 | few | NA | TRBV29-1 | TGCAGCGTTGAAGACGGCGACGGGGAGACCCAGTACTTC | CSVEDGDGETQYF
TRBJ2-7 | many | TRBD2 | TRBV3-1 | TGTGCCAGCAGCTCCGGGACTAGCGACTACGAGCAGTACTTC | CASSSGTSDYEQYF
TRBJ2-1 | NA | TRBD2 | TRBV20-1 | TGCAGTGCTAGAGATCTAGCGGGAAATCCGGTTGATGAGCAGTTCTTC | CSARDLAGNPVDEQFF
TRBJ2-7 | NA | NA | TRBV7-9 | TGTGCCAGCAGCTTAGAAGGAGGGGAGGCGCAGTACTTC | CASSLEGGEAQYF
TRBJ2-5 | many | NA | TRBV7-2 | TGTGCCAGCAGCTTAGGGACCTATTCTAGGACCCAGTACTTC | CASSLGTYSRTQYF
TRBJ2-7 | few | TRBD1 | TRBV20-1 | TGCAGTGCTACCCGGGACAGGTACAACTACGAGCAGTACTTC | CSATRDRYNYEQYF
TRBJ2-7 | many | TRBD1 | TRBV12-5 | TGTGCTAGTGCCGCCACAGGGGCGGGCGAGCAGTACTTC | CASAATGAGEQYF
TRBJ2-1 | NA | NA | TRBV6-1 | TGTGCCAGCGACCTTCCGCTAGCTGCTAGGCAGTTCTTC | CASDLPLAARQFF
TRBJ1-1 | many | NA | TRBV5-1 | TGCGCCAGCAGCTTGGAAGGGTCTGAAGCTTTCTTT | CASSLEGSEAFF
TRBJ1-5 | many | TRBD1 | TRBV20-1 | TGCAGTGCTAGAGATCTTACCCGTGGACAGGGGGGTCAGCCCCAGCATTTT | CSARDLTRGQGGQPQHF
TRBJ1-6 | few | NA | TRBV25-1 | TGTGCCAGCAGTGAATTGGACGCTTCACCCCTCCACTTT | CASSELDASPLHF
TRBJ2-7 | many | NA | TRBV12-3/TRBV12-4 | TGTGCCAGCAGTTCCATGGAGGGAGCCTACGAGCAGTACTTC | CASSSMEGAYEQYF
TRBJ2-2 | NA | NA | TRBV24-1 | TGTGCCACCAGTGATCAAGCGAACACCGGGGAGCTGTTTTTT | CATSDQANTGELFF
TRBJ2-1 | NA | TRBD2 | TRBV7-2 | TGTGCCAGCAGCTTAGTGGGACTAGCGGGAGGCCCATACAATGAGCAGTTCTTC | CASSLVGLAGGPYNEQFF
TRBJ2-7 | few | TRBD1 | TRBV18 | TGTGCCAGCTCACCACCGGACAGGGGGGCCTACGAGCAGTACTTC | CASSPPDRGAYEQYF
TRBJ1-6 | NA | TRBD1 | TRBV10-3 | TGTGCCATCAGTGAGTTTCCGGACAGGAGCTCCTATAATTCACCCCTCCACTTT | CAISEFPDRSSYNSPLHF
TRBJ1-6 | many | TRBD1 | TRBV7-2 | TGTGCCAGCAGCTTCGACAGGGGTAATTCACCCCTCCACTTT | CASSFDRGNSPLHF
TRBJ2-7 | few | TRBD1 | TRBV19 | TGTGCCAGTAGCCTTCTCGGACAGGTGGTTCACGAGCAGTACTTC | CASSLLGQVVHEQYF
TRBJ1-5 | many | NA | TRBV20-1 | TGCAGTGCTAGAAAAGGGTTAGGTCAGCCCCAGCATTTT | CSARKGLGQPQHF
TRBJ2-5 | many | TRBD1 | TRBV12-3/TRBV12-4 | TGTGCCAGCAGTTTAGGGGGACAGGGTCAAGAGACCCAGTACTTC | CASSLGGQGQETQYF
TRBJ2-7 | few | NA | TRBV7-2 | TGTGCCAGCAGCTTAGGAGGTGGGACCGAGCAGTACTTC | CASSLGGGTEQYF
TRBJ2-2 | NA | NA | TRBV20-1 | TGCAGTGCTAGAGATGGCCCCAACACCGGGGAGCCGTTTTTT | CSARDGPNTGEPFF
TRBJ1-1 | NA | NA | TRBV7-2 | TGTGCCAGCAGCTTAGTAGGGACGAACACTGAAGCTTTCTTT | CASSLVGTNTEAFF
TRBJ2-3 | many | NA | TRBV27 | TGTGCCAATGTTGTTGTCTTAGTATCGGATACGCAGTATTTT | CANVVVLVSDTQYF
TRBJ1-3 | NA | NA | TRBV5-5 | TGTGCCAGCAGCTCGACAGAGAGCTCTGGAAACACCATATATTTT | CASSSTESSGNTIYF
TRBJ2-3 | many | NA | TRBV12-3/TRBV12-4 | TGTGCCAGCAGTAAGGGGCCCCTCAGCACAGATACGCAGTATTTT | CASSKGPLSTDTQYF
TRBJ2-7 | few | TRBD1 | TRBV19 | TGTGCCAGTACCCAGACAGGGATCGGATCCTACGAGCAGTACTTC | CASTQTGIGSYEQYF
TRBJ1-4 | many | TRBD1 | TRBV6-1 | TGTGCCAGCAGTCGTGGGACAGCTGAAAAACTGTTTTTT | CASSRGTAEKLFF
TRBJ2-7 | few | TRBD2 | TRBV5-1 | TGCGCCAGCAGCTTGGGGACTAGCCCCGAGCAGTACTTC | CASSLGTSPEQYF
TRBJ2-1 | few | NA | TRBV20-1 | TGCAGTGCTAAGTTGAGGGGTGGGGGTCTGTTCTTC | CSAKLRGGGLFF
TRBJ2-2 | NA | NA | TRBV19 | TGTGCCAGTAGTCCAGGGAAGATGAGGACCGGGGAGCTGTTTTTT | CASSPGKMRTGELFF
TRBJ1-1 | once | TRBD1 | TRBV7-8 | TGTGCCAGCAGCCAAAGGAGGGGGCCGTCGAACACTGAAGCTTTCTTT | CASSQRRGPSNTEAFF
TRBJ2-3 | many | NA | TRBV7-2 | TGTGCCAGCAGCTCCCTCCCCAGAAGCACAGATACGCAGTATTTT | CASSSLPRSTDTQYF
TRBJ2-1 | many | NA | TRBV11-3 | TGTGCCAGCAGCTTAAGGGAAGCCAATGAGCAGTTCTTC | CASSLREANEQFF
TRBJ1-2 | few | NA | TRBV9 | TGTGCCAGCAGCGTAGACCCGGGTAGCGACTATGGCTACACCTTC | CASSVDPGSDYGYTF
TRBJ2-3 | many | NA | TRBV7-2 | TGTGCCAGCAGCCTAGGAGGGCTAGACAGCACAGATACGCAGTATTTT | CASSLGGLDSTDTQYF
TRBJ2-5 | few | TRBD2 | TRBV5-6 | TGTGCCAGCAGCCCAGGACTAGCGGGAGGATGGAAGACCCAGTACTTC | CASSPGLAGGWKTQYF
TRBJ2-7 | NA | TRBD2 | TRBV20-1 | TGCAGTGCGGCTGCTAGCGGGACAATTGGAGAGCAGTACTTC | CSAAASGTIGEQYF
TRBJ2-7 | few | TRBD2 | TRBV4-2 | TGTGCCAGCAGCCAAGATGGGGCACGGGGAGGGCCGTACGAGCAGTACTTC | CASSQDGARGGPYEQYF
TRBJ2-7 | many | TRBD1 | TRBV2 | TGTGCCAGCAGAACCAGGACAGGGCCCCCGTCCGAGCAGTACTTC | CASRTRTGPPSEQYF
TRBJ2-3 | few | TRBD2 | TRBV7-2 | TGTGCCAGCAGCCACCCCGGGGGGGGGAACACAGATACGCAGTATTTT | CASSHPGGGNTDTQYF
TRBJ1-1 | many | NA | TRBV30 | TGTGCCTGGAACAGGCAGTCAAACACTGAAGCTTTCTTT | CAWNRQSNTEAFF
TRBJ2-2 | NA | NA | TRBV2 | TGTGCCAGGGCTCAGGCAAACACCGGGGAGCTGTTTTTT | CARAQANTGELFF
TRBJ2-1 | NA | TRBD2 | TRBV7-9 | TGTGCCAGCAGCAACCCGGGACTAGCGGACAATGAGCAGTTCTTC | CASSNPGLADNEQFF
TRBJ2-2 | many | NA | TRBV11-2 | TGTGCCAGCAGCGAAACTGAGTGGGGAGCGAACACCGGGGAGCTGTTTTTT | CASSETEWGANTGELFF
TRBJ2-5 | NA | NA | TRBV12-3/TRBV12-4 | TGTGCCAGCAGTTTATGGCGGGAAGGCCAAGAGATCCAGTACTTC | CASSLWREGQEIQYF
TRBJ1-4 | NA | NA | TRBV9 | TGTGCCAGCAGCGTAGTTGGAGAAACTAATGAAAAACTGTTTTTT | CASSVVGETNEKLFF
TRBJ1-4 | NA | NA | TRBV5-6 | TGTGCCAGCAGCAAGAGAGGGATTCTTGCGGCAACTAATGAAAAACTGTTTTTT | CASSKRGILAATNEKLFF
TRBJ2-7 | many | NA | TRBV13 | TGTGCCAGCAGCTTAAGTCTGGGAGCTTACGAGCAGTACTTC | CASSLSLGAYEQYF
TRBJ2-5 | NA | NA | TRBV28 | TGTGCCAGCAGCCCGACAGGCCAAGCGGAGACCCAGTACTTC | CASSPTGQAETQYF
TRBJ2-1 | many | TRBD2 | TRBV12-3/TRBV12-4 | TGTGCCAGCGAGAGGGCGGGAGTCGATGAGCAGTTCTTC | CASERAGVDEQFF
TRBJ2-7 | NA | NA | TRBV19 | TGTGCCAGTAGTCCAGGAAGGCATGGGGTAGGTCCGGCCTACGAGCAGTACTTC | CASSPGRHGVGPAYEQYF
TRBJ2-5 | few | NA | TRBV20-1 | TGCAGTGCTAGCAATTTAGGAACCCAAGAGACCCAGTACTTC | CSASNLGTQETQYF
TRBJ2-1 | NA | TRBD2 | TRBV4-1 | TGCGCCAGCAGCCATGGCGGGAGCTACTCCTACAATGAGCAGTTCTTC | CASSHGGSYSYNEQFF
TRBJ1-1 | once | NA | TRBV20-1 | TGCAGTCCCAGGACAGCTATTCCGAACACTGAAGCTTTCTTT | CSPRTAIPNTEAFF
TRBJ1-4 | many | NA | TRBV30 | TGTGCCTGGAGTGTAAGGTCCAGGGGAGGGGAAAAACTGTTTTTT | CAWSVRSRGGEKLFF
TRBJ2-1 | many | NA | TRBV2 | TGTGCCAGCAGTGAAACTAGTTCAGGGAATGAGCAGTTCTTC | CASSETSSGNEQFF
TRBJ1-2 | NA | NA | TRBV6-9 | TGTGCCAGCAATTACGGCTTTCTCGGGGCCGCGGGTCGTTATGGCTACACCTTC | CASNYGFLGAAGRYGYTF
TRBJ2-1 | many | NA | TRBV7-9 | TGTGCCAGCAGCTTAATCGTGCAGCATGAGCAGTTCTTC | CASSLIVQHEQFF
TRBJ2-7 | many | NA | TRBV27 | TGTGCCAGCAGTCTCCGTGGGACATGGGCCTACGAGCAGTACTTC | CASSLRGTWAYEQYF